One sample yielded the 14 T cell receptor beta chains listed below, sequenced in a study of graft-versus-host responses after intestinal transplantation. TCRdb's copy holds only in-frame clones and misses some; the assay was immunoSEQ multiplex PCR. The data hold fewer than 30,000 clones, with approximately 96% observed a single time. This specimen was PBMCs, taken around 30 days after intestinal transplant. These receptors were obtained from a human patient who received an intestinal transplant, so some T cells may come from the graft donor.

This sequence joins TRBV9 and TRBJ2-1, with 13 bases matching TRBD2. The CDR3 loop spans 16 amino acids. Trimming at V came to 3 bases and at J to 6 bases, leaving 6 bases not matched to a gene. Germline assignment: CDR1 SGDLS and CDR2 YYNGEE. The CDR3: CASSARGLAGINEQFF. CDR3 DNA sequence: TGTGCCAGCAGCGCGAGGGGACTAGCGGGGATCAATGAGCAGTTCTTC.

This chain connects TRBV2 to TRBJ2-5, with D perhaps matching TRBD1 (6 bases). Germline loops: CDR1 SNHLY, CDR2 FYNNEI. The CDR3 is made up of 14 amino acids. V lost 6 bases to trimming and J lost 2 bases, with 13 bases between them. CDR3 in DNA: TGTGCCAGCAGCCGTGGACAGCTGCAAGAGACCCAGTACTTC. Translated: CASSRGQLQETQYF.

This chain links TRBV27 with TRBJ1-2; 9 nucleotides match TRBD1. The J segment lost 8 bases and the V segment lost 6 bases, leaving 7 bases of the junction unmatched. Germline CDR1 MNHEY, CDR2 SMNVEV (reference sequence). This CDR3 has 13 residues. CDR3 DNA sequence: TGTGCCAGCAGACGACAGGGGGTAGGAGGCTACACCTTC. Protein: CASRRQGVGGYTF.

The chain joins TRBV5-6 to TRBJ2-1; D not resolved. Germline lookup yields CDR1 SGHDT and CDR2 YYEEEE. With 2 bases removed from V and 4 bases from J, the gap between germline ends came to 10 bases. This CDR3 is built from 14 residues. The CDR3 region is CASSFNRDYNEQFF. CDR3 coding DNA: TGTGCCAGCAGCTTTAACAGAGATTACAATGAGCAGTTCTTC.

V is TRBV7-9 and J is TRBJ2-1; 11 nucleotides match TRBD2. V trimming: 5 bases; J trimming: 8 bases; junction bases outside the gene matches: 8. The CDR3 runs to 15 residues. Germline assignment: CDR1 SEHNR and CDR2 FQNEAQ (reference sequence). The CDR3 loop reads CASSAPGLAEDEQFF. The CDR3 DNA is TGTGCCAGCAGCGCCCCGGGACTAGCGGAAGATGAGCAGTTCTTC.

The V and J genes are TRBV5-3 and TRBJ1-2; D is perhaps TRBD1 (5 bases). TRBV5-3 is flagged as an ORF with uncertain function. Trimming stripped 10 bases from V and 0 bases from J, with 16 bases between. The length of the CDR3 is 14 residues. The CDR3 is CALARQSTNYGYTF. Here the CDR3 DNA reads TGTGCCCTGGCCCGACAGTCGACTAACTATGGCTACACCTTC.

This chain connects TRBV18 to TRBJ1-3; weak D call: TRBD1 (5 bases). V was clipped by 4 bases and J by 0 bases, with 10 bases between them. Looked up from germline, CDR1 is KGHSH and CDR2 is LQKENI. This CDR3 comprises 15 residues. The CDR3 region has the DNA TGTGCCAGCTCACGGGACCTTAGCTCTGGAAACACCATATATTTT. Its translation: CASSRDLSSGNTIYF.

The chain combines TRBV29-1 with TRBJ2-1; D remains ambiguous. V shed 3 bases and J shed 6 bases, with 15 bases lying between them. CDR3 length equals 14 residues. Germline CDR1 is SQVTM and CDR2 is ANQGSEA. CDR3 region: CSVDGFGVVNEQFF. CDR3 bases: TGCAGCGTTGATGGATTTGGGGTAGTCAATGAGCAGTTCTTC.

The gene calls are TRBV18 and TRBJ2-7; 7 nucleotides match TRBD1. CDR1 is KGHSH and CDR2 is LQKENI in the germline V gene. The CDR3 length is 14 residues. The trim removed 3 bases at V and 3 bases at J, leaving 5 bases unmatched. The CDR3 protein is CASSPGTEHYEQYF. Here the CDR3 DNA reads TGTGCCAGCTCACCCGGGACAGAGCACTACGAGCAGTACTTC.

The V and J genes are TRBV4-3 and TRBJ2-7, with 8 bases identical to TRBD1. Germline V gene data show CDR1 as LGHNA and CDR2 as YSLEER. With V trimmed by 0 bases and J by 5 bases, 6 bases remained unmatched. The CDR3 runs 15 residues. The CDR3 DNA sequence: TGCGCCAGCAGCCAAGATCGTCGACAGGGGAACGAGCAGTACTTC. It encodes CASSQDRRQGNEQYF.

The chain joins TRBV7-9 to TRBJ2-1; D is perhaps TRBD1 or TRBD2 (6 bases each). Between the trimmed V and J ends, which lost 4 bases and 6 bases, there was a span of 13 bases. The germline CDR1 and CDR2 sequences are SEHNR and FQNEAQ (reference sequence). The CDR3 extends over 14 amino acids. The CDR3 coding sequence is TGTGCCAGCAGCTCGGAGGGGGGTGGCAATGAGCAGTTCTTC. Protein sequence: CASSSEGGGNEQFF.

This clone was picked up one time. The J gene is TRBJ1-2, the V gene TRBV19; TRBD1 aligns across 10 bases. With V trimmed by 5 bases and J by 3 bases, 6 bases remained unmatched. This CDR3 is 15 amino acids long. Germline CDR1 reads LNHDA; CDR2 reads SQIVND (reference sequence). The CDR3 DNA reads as TGTGCCAGTAGTCTCTGGACAGGGGGAGACTATGGCTACACCTTC. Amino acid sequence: CASSLWTGGDYGYTF.

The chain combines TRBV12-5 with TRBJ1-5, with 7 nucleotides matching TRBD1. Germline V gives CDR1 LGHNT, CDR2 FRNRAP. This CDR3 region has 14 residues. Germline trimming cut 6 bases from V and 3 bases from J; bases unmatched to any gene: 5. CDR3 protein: CASGQGTDNQPQHF. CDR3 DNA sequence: TGTGCTAGTGGCCAAGGGACAGACAATCAGCCCCAGCATTTT.

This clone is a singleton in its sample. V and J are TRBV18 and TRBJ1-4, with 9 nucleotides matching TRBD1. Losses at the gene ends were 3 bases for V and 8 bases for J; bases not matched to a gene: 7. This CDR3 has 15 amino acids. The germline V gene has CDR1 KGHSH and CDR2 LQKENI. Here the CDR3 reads CASSPLQGAYEKLFF. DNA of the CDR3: TGTGCCAGCTCACCGCTACAGGGGGCGTACGAAAAACTGTTTTTT.